One sample yielded the 2 T cell receptor beta chains listed below, sequenced in a study of shared T cell receptors in the human thymus. Sequenced by immunoSEQ multiplex PCR; TCRdb stores in-frame clones only, minus some. The table lists about 380,000 clones, around 95% of them singletons. Input material: thymocytes. The receptors here all came from a human donor.

This rearrangement joins TRBV30 to TRBJ1-1, with D hard to call. Trimming removed 3 bases at V and 2 bases at J, with 7 bases between. The CDR3 sequence is 12 residues long. Germline loops: CDR1 GTSNPN, CDR2 SVGIG (reference sequence). The CDR3 DNA sequence: TGTGCCTGGAGCCCCACCAACACTGAAGCTTTCTTT. Amino acid sequence: CAWSPTNTEAFF.

The CDR3 bases are TGCAGCGCTGCCTCGGGCCGAAACTTCTATGGCTACACCTTC. Translation gives CSAASGRNFYGYTF. This chain uses TRBV29-1 with TRBJ1-2; D is undetermined. CDR3 length: 14 amino acids. Trimming stripped 7 bases from V and 4 bases from J, with 19 bases between. CDR1 and CDR2 (germline): SQVTM, ANQGSEA. Variable domain in full (rest from reference TRBV29-1 and TRBJ1-2): SAVISQKPSRDICQRGTSLTIQCQVDSQVTMMFWYRQQPGQSLTLIATANQGSEATYESGFVIDKFPISRPNLTFSTLTVSNMSPEDSSIYLCSAASGRNFYGYTFGSGTRLTVV.